Given below is one TCR beta chain in context. The antigen remains undetermined. Using a J-beta primer mix together with a sample-barcoded 5' primer, a second PCR was run for roughly 6 to 12 cycles. Each cDNA was tagged by a template-switch adaptor containing 12 random nucleotides. There were at least 2.5 million CDR3-containing paired-end reads obtained from each sample. TCRdb called the 5' RACE reads again in MiXCR, with one record for every CDR3 protein. Of under 850,000 distinct CDR3 sequences in the sample, roughly 35% were seen once. The data stem from a study of blood T cells in healthy people across ages. Study-wide results and limits: Bulk PBMC profiling left naive and antigen-experienced comparisons inconclusive.

Trimming left V 1 base short and J 15 bases short, with 13 bases between. The CDR3 has 12 amino acids. Germline assignment: CDR1 SGHTA and CDR2 FQGNSA. Sequences were obtained from blood. The chain has TRBV7-2 and TRBJ2-1; D is perhaps TRBD1 or TRBD2 (6 bases each). This receptor was taken from a man younger than 35 in good health. As DNA, the CDR3 is TGTGCCAGCAGCTTAGTCATAGGGGGGTGGTTCTTC. Amino acids: CASSLVIGGWFF.